This T cell receptor (beta chain) stems from a study of monozygotic twins with inflammatory bowel disease (dated by TCRdb to about 2019). Some background on the complete study: In total, some 30 monozygotic twin pairs made up the full study: 19 Danish pairs, all IBD-discordant, plus nine German pairs, of which four were IBD-concordant and five were IBD-discordant. Disease-associated traits were sought mainly through comparisons between IBD patients and their genetically identical healthy co-twins within discordant pairs. Each individual had, on average, about 151 000 unique TCRalpha sequences and 181 000 unique TCRbeta sequences available for analysis. Study-level results and caveats: No difference in repertoire similarity was observed between concordant and discordant twins, possibly owing to limited statistical power. Fewer clonotypes were shared with other individuals by IBD patients than by healthy twins, most markedly in patients showing signs of disease activity. Because patients were on differing immunosuppressive treatments, the repertoires may have picked up extra background noise and inter-individual variability. The analysis was unable to tell apart different T cell subtypes. A decrease in TCRbeta repertoire diversity, as measured by inverse Simpson index, was observed in IBD patients compared with their healthy co-twins. No single strong signal or clonotype linked to IBD turned up in the results, so the idea that one exists was not supported.

Including cysteine and phenylalanine, the CDR3 has 15 amino acids. No DNA was logged. The germline V gene (reference sequence) yields SEHNR for CDR1 and FQNEAQ for CDR2. From each donor, a roughly 2.5 ml peripheral blood sample was drawn into PAXgene tubes and stored at -80 degrees C. Without T cell sorting, total RNA was isolated from whole blood using the PAXgene blood miRNA kit on an automated QIAcube. Peripheral blood from monozygotic twin pairs concordant or discordant for inflammatory bowel disease was subjected to deep TCRalpha and TCRbeta repertoire profiling with unique molecular barcoding. Smoking habits were recorded for all twin pairs, and individuals were classified as current, former or never smokers. Remarks on this clonotype: Its antigen is unknown.

Receptors were amplified or captured by 5' RACE. Preparation of each TCR library used roughly 3.5 ug of total RNA. For each sample, cDNA synthesis with SMARTScribe reverse transcriptase was split into eight separate reactions. During cDNA synthesis, template switching was used to introduce unique molecular identifiers that contained a 6-nucleotide sample barcode. TCRalpha and TCRbeta cDNA was amplified in two nested PCRs of approximately 16 and 10 cycles, and bead purification was carried out after each PCR. Before amplification, the cDNA was both treated with uracil DNA-glycosylase and purified with the QIAquick PCR purification kit. In the second PCR, Illumina TruSeq-compatible adapters and sample-specific barcodes were added. TapeStation and Qubit were used to check library quality and concentration, and around 4.7 ng of each library was pooled. The pooled libraries were sequenced with 2 x 100 bp reads and custom sequencing primers on an Illumina HiSeq2500 single-index Rapid Run. For the original study's pipeline: MiGEC version 1.2.6 was used for UMI-based consensus assembly, which corrected PCR and sequencing errors. MiXCR version 2.1.1 was used for V(D)J alignment, clonotype assembly and CDR3 extraction. To normalise gene usage, clonotype sharing and MAIT/NKT TCR abundance, the top 1000, 10 000 and 20 000 clonotypes in each sample were analysed. After downsampling to 27 000 UMIs, diversity was calculated as the inverse Simpson index using the vegan R package. Paired Mann-Whitney U tests were applied to discordant twin pairs, with Benjamini-Hochberg correction for multiple testing. TCRdb reprocessed the reads and provides one entry for every CDR3 protein sequence; no DNA is given. TCRdb's processing, not the study's, gives the V and J calls here. The sample's table lists a count of roughly 150,000 distinct CDR3 sequences. The top ten hold more than 0.95% of the sample.

This sequence uses TRBV7-9 and TRBJ1-6; TCRdb's D gene call, TRBD1, goes unchecked for lack of DNA. Sequencing input: blood. This sequence was found in a human donor with ulcerative colitis or Crohn's disease, or a healthy co-twin of an affected twin (not recorded which). CDR3 sequence: CASSFPGQKNSPLHF.